This TCR beta chain was sequenced during a study of blood T cells in healthy people across ages. The germline V gene encodes CDR1 SQVTM and CDR2 ANQGSEA. The CDR3 spans 12 residues. V lost 4 bases to trimming and J lost 8 bases, with 14 bases between them. Each donor had around 10 milliliters of peripheral blood drawn. For the second PCR, which ran for roughly 6 to 11 cycles, a sample-barcoded 5' primer and a J-beta primer mix were used. Samples each returned at least 3 million CDR3-containing paired-end reads. TCRdb re-called the 5' RACE reads through MiXCR, storing one row per CDR3 protein. The sample contains over 600,000 distinct CDR3 sequences, more than 35% of which appear only once.

The V call is TRBV29-1, the J call TRBJ1-1; no definite D call. Sequencing was done on a sample of blood. The receptor was derived from a man older than 75 in good health. CDR3 loop: CSVGGGRLEAFF. The DNA of the CDR3 is TGCAGCGTTGGCGGAGGGAGGTTAGAAGCTTTCTTT.